This is a list of T cell receptor beta chains from one sample in a study of cytomegalovirus exposure and HLA in healthy donors. Profiled with immunoSEQ multiplex PCR; TCRdb holds only in-frame clones, not every one. This table has around 150,000 clones, more than 75% appearing once. The sequencing sample was made of PBMCs. Every receptor here comes from a man aged 50 or older in good health and CMV-seronegative. CDR3s leave out the opening cysteine and the closing phenylalanine or tryptophan. A D gene is named only where the DNA matches it firmly.

D,V,CDR3
TRBD2,TRBV25-1,ASSHPGLGSNEQF
NA,TRBV28,ASSSSTGYGETQY
TRBD1,TRBV9,ASSVGAGGDDTQY
NA,TRBV27,ASSLGGGPNQPQH
TRBD1,TRBV19,ASRKGAIEQF
NA,TRBV27,ASSRTQRDTQY
TRBD1,TRBV7-9,ASSNRDREAGNTIY
TRBD1,TRBV28,ASSRQGKSTEAF
NA,TRBV19,ASSIGQSNYGYT
NA,TRBV19,ASSLREAYEQY
TRBD1,TRBV27,ASKTDRGHIYEQY
NA,TRBV5-1,ASSGGHPNTEAF
NA,TRBV6-6,ASRKRESYEQY
TRBD1,TRBV5-1,ASSLAGGTGNTGELF
TRBD1,TRBV7-2,ASSLKGQHLSGYT
NA,TRBV29-1,GSLADQETQY
TRBD2,TRBV4-2,ASSLNSGISTDTQY
NA,TRBV11-3,VSSPVQATEAF
NA,TRBV6-6,ASSFGGEGIGNTIY
NA,TRBV11-2,ASSLPSGKNEQF
NA,TRBV6-5,ASISTGGSHEAF
TRBD1,TRBV30,AWRFFQGTGIDGYT
TRBD2,TRBV5-1,ASSSGLAGVGADTQY
TRBD1,TRBV2,ASSVRDSNSPLH
TRBD1,TRBV2,ASSPTGVIEKLF
NA,TRBV27,ASSLGGKGHIQY
NA,TRBV10-3,AISETTDSPLH
NA,TRBV19,ASSPGNINEQF
TRBD2,TRBV7-2,ASSLRASGGEDTQY
NA,TRBV12-5,ASGLRVTLNSPLH
NA,TRBV7-8,ASSLEGGSNTGELF
TRBD2,TRBV29-1,SVAPRLAGDFGEQY
NA,TRBV5-4,ASSRRERGAAGTEAF
TRBD2,TRBV5-4,ASSYGTSVDYEQY
NA,TRBV19,ASSMGPGAYNEQF
NA,TRBV5-4,ASSLARGQDTQY
TRBD1,TRBV5-1,ASSWGTGGDEQY
TRBD2,TRBV5-6,ASSPGLAAYNEQF
NA,TRBV5-6,ASSLRRGRVDTQY
NA,TRBV7-8,ASSLLADVREQF
NA,TRBV7-8,ASSLLSEAF
TRBD1,TRBV7-2,ASSFQQGEEELF
TRBD2,TRBV2,ASSDLLAGGGYEQY
NA,TRBV19,ASGSGGYNSPLH
TRBD1,TRBV7-3,ASSVPGQYNEQF
NA,TRBV6-5,ASSGDFQETQY
NA,TRBV25-1,ASSDFGGGRQTEAF
TRBD1,TRBV5-1,ASSPGTGVTNYGYT
NA,TRBV5-1,ASSLGGGGYNEQF
TRBD2,TRBV11-1,ASSLAETRAGGNNEQF
NA,TRBV10-1,ASSESPGLMQY
TRBD2,TRBV5-1,ASSLGGSGVYNEQF
NA,TRBV27,ASSLSPSGANVLT
TRBD1,TRBV23-1,ASSRKGAANEKLF